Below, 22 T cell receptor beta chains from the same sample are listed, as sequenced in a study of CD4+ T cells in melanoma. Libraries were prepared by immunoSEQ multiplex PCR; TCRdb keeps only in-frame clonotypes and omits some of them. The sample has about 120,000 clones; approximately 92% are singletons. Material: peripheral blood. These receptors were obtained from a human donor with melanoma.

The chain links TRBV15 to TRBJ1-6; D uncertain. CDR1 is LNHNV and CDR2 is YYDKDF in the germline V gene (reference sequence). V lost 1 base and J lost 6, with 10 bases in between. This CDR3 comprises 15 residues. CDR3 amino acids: CATSRALSGNSPLHF. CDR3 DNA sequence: TGTGCCACCAGCAGAGCCCTTTCCGGTAATTCACCCCTCCACTTT.

CDR3 amino acids: CASSPLTEAFF. For the CDR3, the DNA is TGTGCCAGCAGTCCCCTCACTGAAGCTTTCTTT. The V and J genes are TRBV28 and TRBJ1-1; no definite D call. CDR1 is MDHEN, CDR2 SYDVKM, per germline. The CDR3 consists of 11 residues. The V end lost 5 bases, the J end lost 4 bases, and 5 bases lay between the germline ends.

The DNA for the CDR3 is TGTGCCAGCAGTGAATCGGCAGGGAAAGGATCACCCCTCCACTTT. Translating gives CASSESAGKGSPLHF. V is TRBV6-1 and J is TRBJ1-6; TRBD1 is a possible D gene (5 bases). The CDR3 has 15 residues. The V and J ends lost 2 bases and 10 bases respectively, with 15 bases between them. Germline CDR1 is MNHNS and CDR2 is SASEGT.

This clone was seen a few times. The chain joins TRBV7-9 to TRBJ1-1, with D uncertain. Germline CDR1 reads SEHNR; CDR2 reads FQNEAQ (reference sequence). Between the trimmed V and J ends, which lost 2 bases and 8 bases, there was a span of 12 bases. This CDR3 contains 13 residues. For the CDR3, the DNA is TGTGCCAGCAGCTTAATTTCGGGCGGAGAAGCTTTCTTT. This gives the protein CASSLISGGEAFF.

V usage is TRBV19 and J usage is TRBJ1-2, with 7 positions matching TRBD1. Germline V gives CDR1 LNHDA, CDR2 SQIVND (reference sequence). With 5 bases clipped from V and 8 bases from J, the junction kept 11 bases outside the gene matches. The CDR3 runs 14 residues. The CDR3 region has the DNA TGTGCCAGTAGTTCACAGACAGGGCTTCTAGGCTACACCTTC. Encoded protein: CASSSQTGLLGYTF.

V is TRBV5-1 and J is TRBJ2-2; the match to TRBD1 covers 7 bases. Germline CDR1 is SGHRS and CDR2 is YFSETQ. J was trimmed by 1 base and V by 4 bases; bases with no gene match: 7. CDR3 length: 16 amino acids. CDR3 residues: CASSPPGQRNTGELFF. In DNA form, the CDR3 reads TGCGCCAGCAGCCCCCCGGGACAGAGGAACACCGGGGAGCTGTTTTTT.

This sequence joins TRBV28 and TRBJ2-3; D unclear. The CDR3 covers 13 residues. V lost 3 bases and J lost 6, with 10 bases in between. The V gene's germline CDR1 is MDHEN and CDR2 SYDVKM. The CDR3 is CASSFNSLDTQYF. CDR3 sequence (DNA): TGTGCCAGCAGTTTTAATAGTCTGGATACGCAGTATTTT.

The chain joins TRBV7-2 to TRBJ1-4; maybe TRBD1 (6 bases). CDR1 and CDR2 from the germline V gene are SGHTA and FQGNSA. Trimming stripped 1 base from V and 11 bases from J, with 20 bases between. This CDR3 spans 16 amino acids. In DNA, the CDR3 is TGTGCCAGCAGCTTAGAGCAACAGGGCGCTTTACGGAAACTGTTTTTT. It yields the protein CASSLEQQGALRKLFF.

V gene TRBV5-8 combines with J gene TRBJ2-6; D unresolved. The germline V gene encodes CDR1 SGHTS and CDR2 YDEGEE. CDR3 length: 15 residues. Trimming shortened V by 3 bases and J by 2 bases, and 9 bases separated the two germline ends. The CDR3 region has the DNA TGTGCCAGCAGCTCTTCCTATCCTGGGGCCAACGTCCTGACTTTC. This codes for CASSSSYPGANVLTF.

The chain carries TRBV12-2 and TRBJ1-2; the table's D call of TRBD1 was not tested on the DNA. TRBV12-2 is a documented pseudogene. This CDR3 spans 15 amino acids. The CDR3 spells CASRLACRFLYGYTF. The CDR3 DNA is TGTGCAAGTCGCTTAGCGTGCAGATTCTTGTACGGCTACACCTTC.

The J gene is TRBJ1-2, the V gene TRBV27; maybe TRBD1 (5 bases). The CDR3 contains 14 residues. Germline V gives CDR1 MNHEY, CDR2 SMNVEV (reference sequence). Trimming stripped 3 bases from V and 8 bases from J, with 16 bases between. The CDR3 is CASSLGTRGGGYTF. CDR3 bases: TGTGCCAGCAGTTTGGGGACCCGGGGTGGCGGCTACACCTTC.

The CDR3: CRPICPAKNYGYTF. Here the CDR3 DNA reads TGCAGACCCATTTGTCCCGCAAAGAACTATGGCTACACCTTC. This chain joins TRBV29-1 and TRBJ1-2; D remains unclear. Germline CDR1 SQVTM, CDR2 ANQGSEA. CDR3 length: 14 amino acids.

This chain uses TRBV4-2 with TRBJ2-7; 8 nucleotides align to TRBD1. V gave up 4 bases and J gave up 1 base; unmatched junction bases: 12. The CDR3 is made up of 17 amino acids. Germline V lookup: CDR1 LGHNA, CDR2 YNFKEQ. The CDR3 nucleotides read TGTGCCAGCAGCCCTACCCATATGACAGGGGCATCCTACGAGCAGTACTTC. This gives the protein CASSPTHMTGASYEQYF.

The CDR3 DNA is TGTGCCAGCGAGCCGAGCGGCGGGAGGAGGTACGAGCAGTACTTC. Protein: CASEPSGGRRYEQYF. The chain couples TRBV6-5 to TRBJ2-7; TRBD2 agrees at 8 bases. The germline CDR1 and CDR2 sequences are MNHEY and SVGAGI. The CDR3 has 15 amino acids. J gave up 4 bases and V 8 bases, and 13 bases lay outside the gene matches.

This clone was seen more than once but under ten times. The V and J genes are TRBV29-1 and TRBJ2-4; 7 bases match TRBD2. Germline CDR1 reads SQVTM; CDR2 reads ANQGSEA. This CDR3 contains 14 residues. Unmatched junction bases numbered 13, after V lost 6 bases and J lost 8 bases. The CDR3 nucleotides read TGCAGCGTAACGGGGGGTTTAGGCCGGGACATTCAGTACTTC. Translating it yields CSVTGGLGRDIQYF. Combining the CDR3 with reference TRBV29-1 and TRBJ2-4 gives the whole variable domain SAVISQKPSRDICQRGTSLTIQCQVDSQVTMMFWYRQQPGQSLTLIATANQGSEATYESGFVIDKFPISRPNLTFSTLTVSNMSPEDSSIYLCSVTGGLGRDIQYFGAGTRLSVL.

As DNA, the CDR3 is TGTGCCAGCAGTATGACAGGGGCAAGTGGCTACACCTTC. Translated: CASSMTGASGYTF. The V call is TRBV28, the J call TRBJ1-2; TRBD1 agrees at 8 bases. The V and J ends lost 5 bases and 7 bases, in that order; junction bases with no gene match: 6. The germline CDR1 and CDR2 sequences are MDHEN and SYDVKM. This CDR3 region has 13 residues.

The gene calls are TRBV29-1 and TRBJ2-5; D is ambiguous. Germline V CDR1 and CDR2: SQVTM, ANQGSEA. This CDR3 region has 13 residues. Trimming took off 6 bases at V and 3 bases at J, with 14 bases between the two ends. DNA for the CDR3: TGCAGCGTGCGCTACGACGGCGAAGAGACCCAGTACTTC. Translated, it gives CSVRYDGEETQYF.

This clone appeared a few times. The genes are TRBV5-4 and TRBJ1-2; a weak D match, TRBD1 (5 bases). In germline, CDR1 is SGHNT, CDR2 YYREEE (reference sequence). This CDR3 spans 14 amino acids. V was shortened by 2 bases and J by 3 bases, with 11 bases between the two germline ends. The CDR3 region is CASSFAGVDYGYTF. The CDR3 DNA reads TGTGCCAGCAGCTTTGCGGGGGTAGACTATGGCTACACCTTC.

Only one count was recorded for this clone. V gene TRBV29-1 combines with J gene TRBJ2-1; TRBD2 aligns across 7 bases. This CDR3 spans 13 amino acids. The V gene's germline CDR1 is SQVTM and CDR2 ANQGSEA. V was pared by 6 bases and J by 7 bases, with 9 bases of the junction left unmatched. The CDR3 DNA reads TGCAGCGTGCCTGGCTTGGGGGGGAATGAGCAGTTCTTC. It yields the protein CSVPGLGGNEQFF.

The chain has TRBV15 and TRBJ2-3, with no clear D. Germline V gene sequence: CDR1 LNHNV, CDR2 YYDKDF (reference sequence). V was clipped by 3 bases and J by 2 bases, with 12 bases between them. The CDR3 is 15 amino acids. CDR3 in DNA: TGTGCCACCAGCAGGGGAAATAAGGACACAGATACGCAGTATTTT. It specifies CATSRGNKDTDTQYF. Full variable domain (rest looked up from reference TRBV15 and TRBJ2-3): DAMVIQNPRYQVTQFGKPVTLSCSQTLNHNVMYWYQQKSSQAPKLLFHYYDKDFNNEADTPDNFQSRRPNTSFCFLDIRSPGLGDTAMYLCATSRGNKDTDTQYFGPGTRLTVL.

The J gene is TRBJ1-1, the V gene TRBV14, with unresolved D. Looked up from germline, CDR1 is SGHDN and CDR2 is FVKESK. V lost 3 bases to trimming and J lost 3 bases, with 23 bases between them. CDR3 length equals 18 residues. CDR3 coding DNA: TGTGCCAGCAGCCACGAGGAGGTTAACCCTATGGGGTACACTGAAGCTTTCTTT. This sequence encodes CASSHEEVNPMGYTEAFF.

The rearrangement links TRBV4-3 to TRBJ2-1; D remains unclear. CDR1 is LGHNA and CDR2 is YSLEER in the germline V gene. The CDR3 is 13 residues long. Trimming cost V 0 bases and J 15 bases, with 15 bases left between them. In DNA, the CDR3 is TGCGCCAGCAGCCAAGACTTTTTGGGCCAGCGGTTCTTC. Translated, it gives CASSQDFLGQRFF.